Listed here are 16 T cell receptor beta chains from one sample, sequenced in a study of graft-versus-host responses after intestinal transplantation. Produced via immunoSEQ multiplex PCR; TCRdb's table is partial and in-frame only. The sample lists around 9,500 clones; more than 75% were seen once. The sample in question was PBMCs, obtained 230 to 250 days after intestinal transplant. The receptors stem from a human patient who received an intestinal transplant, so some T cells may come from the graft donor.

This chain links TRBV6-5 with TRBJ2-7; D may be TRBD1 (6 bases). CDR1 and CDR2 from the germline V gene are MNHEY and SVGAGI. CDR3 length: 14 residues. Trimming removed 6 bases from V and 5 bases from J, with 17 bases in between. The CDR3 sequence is CASRNRELKNEQYF. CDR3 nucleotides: TGTGCCAGCAGGAACAGGGAACTGAAAAACGAGCAGTACTTC.

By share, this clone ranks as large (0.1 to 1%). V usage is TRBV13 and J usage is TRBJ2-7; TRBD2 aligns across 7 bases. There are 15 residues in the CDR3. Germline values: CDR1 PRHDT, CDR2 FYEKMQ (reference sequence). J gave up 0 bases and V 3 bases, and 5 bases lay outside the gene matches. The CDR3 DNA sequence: TGTGCCAGCAGCTTCACTAGCGCGTCCTCCTACGAGCAGTACTTC. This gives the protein CASSFTSASSYEQYF. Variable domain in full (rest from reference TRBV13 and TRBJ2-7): AAGVIQSPRHLIKEKRETATLKCYPIPRHDTVYWYQQGPGQDPQFLISFYEKMQSDKGSIPDRFSAQQFSDYHSELNMSSLELGDSALYFCASSFTSASSYEQYFGPGTRLTVT.

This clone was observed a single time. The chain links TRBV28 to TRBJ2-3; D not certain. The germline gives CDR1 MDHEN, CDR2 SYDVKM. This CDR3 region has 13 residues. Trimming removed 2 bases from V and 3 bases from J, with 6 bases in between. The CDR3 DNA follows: TGTGCCAGCAGTTTAGGCGGAACAGATACGCAGTATTTT. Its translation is CASSLGGTDTQYF. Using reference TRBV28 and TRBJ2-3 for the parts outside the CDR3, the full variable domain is DVKVTQSSRYLVKRTGEKVFLECVQDMDHENMFWYRQDPGLGLRLIYFSYDVKMKEKGDIPEGYSVSREKKERFSLILESASTNQTSMYLCASSLGGTDTQYFGPGTRLTVL.

Written as DNA, the CDR3 is TGTGCCAGCAGTCTAGCCTGGGACCGGACAAACGAGCAGTTCTTC. This translates into CASSLAWDRTNEQFF. The chain is built from TRBV6-1 and TRBJ2-1, with D perhaps given as TRBD1 or TRBD2 (5 bases each). V dropped 5 bases and J dropped 10 bases, with 21 bases sitting between them. The CDR3 has 15 residues. The germline gives CDR1 MNHNS, CDR2 SASEGT.

The CDR3 spells CASSGGLEAQYF. CDR3 nucleotide sequence: TGTGCCAGTAGTGGGGGCTTGGAGGCCCAGTACTTC. J is TRBJ2-5 and V is TRBV19, with a possible D match to TRBD1 (6 bases). Trimming cost V 5 bases and J 9 bases, with 13 bases left between them. The CDR3 loop spans 12 amino acids. Germline lookup yields CDR1 LNHDA and CDR2 SQIVND (reference sequence).

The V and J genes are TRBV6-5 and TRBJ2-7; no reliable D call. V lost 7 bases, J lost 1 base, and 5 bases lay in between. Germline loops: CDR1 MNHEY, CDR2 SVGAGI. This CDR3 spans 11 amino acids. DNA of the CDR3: TGTGCCAGCACCGATTCCTACGAGCAGTACTTC. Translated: CASTDSYEQYF.

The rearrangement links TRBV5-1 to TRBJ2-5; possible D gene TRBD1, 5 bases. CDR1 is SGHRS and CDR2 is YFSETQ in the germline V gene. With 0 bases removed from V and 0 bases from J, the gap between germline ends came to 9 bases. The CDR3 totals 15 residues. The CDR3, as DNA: TGCGCCAGCAGCTTGGTCGGACACAACCAAGAGACCCAGTACTTC. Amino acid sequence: CASSLVGHNQETQYF.

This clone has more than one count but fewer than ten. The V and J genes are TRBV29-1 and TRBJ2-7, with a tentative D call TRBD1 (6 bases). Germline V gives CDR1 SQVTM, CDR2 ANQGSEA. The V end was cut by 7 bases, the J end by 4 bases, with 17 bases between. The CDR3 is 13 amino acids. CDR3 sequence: CSEHREINYEQYF. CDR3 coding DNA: TGCAGCGAACACAGGGAAATCAATTACGAGCAGTACTTC.

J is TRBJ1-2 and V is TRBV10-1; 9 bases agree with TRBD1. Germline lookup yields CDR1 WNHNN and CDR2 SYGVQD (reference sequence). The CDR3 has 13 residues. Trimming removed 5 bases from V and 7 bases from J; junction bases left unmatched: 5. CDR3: CASSPGQGCGYTF. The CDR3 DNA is TGCGCCAGCAGTCCGGGACAGGGATGTGGCTACACCTTC.

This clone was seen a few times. The DNA for the CDR3 is TGTGCCAGCAGCCCAAGACCGGACAGGTCCTACAATGAGCAGTTCTTC. This encodes CASSPRPDRSYNEQFF. The chain employs TRBV7-8 and TRBJ2-1, with 7 nucleotides matching TRBD1. J gave up 1 base and V 5 bases, and 8 bases lay outside the gene matches. Germline V gene lookup returns CDR1 SGHVS and CDR2 FQNEAQ. CDR3 length: 16 residues.

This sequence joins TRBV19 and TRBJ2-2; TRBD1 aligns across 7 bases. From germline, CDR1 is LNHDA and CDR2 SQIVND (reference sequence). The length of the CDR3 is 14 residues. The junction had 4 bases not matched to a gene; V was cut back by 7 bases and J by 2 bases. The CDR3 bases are TGTGCCAGTAACAGGGGAATTAACACCGGGGAGCTGTTTTTT. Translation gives CASNRGINTGELFF.

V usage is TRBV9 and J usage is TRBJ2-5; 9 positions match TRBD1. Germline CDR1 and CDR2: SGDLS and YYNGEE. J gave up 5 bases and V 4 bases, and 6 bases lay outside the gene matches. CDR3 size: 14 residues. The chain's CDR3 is CASSSRTGEETQYF. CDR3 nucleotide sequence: TGTGCCAGCAGCTCTCGGACAGGGGAGGAGACCCAGTACTTC. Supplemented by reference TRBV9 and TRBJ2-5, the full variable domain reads DSGVTQTPKHLITATGQRVTLRCSPRSGDLSVYWYQQSLDQGLQFLIQYYNGEERAKGNILERFSAQQFPDLHSELNLSSLELGDSALYFCASSSRTGEETQYFGPGTRLLVL.

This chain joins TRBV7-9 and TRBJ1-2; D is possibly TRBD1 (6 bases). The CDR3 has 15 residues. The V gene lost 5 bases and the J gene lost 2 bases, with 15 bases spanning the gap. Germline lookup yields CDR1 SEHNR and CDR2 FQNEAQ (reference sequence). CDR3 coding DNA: TGTGCCAGCAGCCCCTACGGGGGGCTAAACTATGGCTACACCTTC. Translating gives CASSPYGGLNYGYTF.

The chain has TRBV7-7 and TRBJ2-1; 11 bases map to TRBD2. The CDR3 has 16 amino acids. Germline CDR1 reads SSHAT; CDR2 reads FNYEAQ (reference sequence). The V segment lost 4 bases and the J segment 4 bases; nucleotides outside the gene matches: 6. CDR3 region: CASSSSGLADYNEQFF. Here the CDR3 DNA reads TGTGCCAGCAGCTCATCGGGACTAGCGGATTACAATGAGCAGTTCTTC.

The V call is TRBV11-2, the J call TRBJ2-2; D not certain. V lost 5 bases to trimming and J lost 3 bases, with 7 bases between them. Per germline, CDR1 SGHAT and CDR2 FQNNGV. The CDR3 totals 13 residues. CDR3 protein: CASSPTYTGELFF. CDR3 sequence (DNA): TGTGCCAGCAGCCCGACATACACCGGGGAGCTGTTTTTT.

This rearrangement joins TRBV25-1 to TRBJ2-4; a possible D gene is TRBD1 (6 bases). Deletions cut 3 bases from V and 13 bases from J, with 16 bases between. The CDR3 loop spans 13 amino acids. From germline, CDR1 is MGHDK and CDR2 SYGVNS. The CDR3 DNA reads TGTGCCAGCAGTGACCCGCCTCGGACAGTCCAGTACTTC. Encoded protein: CASSDPPRTVQYF. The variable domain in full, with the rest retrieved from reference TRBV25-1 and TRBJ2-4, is EADIYQTPRYLVIGTGKKITLECSQTMGHDKMYWYQQDPGMELHLIHYSYGVNSTEKGDLSSESTVSRIRTEHFPLTLESARPSHTSQYLCASSDPPRTVQYFGAGTRLSVL.